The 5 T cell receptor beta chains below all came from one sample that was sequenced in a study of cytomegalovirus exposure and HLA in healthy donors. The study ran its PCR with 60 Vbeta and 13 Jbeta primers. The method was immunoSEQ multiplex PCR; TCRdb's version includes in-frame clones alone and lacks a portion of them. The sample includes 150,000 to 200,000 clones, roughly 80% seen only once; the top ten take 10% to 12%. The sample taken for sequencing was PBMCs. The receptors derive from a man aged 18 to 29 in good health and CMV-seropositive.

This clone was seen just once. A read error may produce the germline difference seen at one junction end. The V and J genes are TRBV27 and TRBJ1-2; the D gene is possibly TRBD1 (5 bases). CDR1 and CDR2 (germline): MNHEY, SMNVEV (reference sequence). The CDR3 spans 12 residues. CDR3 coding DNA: TGTGCCAGCAGTAGTTATCAGGGCCGACACACTTTC. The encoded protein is CASSSYQGRHTF.

The CDR3 DNA follows: TGTGCCAGCAGCCAAGGGACTAGCGGTACCTACGAGCAGTACTTC. It translates to CASSQGTSGTYEQYF. The V call is TRBV4-2, the J call TRBJ2-7, with 10 positions matching TRBD2. The ends lost 1 base at V and 2 bases at J; junction bases unmatched: 2. The germline gives CDR1 LGHNA, CDR2 YNFKEQ. The CDR3 has 15 amino acids.

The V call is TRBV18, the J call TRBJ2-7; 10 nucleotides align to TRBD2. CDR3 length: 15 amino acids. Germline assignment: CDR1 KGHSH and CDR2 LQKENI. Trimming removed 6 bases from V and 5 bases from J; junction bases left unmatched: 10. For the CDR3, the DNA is TGTGCCAGCTCCGTTTCCGGGACTAGCGTCAACGAGCAGTACTTC. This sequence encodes CASSVSGTSVNEQYF.

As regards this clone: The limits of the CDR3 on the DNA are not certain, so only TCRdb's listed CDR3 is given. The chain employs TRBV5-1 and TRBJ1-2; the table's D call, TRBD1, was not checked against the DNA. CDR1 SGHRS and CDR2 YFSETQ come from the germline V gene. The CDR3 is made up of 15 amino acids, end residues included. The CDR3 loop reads CASSLVGQGAYGYPF.

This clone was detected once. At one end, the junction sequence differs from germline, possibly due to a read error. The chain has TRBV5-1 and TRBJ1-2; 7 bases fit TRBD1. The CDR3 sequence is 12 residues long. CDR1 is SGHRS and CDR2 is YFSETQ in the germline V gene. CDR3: CASSFEGGGYAF. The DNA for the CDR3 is TGCGCCAGCAGCTTTGAAGGGGGCGGCTACGCCTTC.